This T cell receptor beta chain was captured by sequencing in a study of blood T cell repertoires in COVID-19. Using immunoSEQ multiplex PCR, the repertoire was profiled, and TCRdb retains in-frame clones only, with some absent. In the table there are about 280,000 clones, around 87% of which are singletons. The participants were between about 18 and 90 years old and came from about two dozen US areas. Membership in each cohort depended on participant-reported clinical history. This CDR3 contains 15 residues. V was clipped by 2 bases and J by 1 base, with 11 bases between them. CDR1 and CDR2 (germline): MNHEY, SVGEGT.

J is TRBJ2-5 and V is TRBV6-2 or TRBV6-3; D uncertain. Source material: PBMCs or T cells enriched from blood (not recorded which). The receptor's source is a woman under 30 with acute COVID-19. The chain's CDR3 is CASSYPALLQETQYF. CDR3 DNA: TGTGCCAGCAGTTACCCAGCGCTGCTCCAAGAGACCCAGTACTTC.